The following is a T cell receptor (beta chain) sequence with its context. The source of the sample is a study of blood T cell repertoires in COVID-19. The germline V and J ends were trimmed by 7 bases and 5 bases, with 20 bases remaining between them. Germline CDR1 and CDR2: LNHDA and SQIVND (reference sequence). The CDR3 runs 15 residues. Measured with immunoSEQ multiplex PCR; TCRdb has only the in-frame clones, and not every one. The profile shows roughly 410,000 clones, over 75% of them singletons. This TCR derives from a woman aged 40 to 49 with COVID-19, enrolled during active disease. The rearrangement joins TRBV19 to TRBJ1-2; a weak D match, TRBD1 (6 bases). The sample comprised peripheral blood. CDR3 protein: CASTSGVFSPYGYTF. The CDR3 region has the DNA TGTGCCAGTACCTCAGGGGTCTTCTCCCCGTATGGCTACACCTTC.